Given below is one T cell receptor beta chain in context. This clone's antigen is unknown. Qualities for individual bases were not recorded, and no much larger clone is one base off. The CDR3 measures 15 amino acids from cysteine to phenylalanine. Just the 45-base CDR3 DNA is kept, in frame starting at base 1. The CDR1 and CDR2 encoded by the germline V gene are MDHEN and SYDVKM. V is shortened by 2 bases, J by 4 bases, and the region joining them spans 12 bases. Libraries were constructed by PCR. TCR sequencing of DNA from cultured CD4+ T cells used the Oncomine TCR Beta short-read assay at the Johns Hopkins FTIC core. The QIAamp micro DNA kit was used to extract genomic DNA from the cultured CD4+ T cells. Oncomine TCR Beta libraries from cultured CD4+ T cells were pooled with unique dual indexes and sequenced on an Illumina iSeq 100. On the authors' methods: Non-productive sequences were removed, and CDR3s that did not start with C, did not end with F or W, or were shorter than 7 amino acids were discarded. Antigen-specific clonotypes were identified using the MANAFEST web application through comparison of peptide-stimulated wells with reference and other culture wells. To be called positive, a clone needed an FDR below 0.05, an odds ratio above 5, and a productive frequency above 0.1% in at least two of three replicate wells. A clonotype was classed as cross-reactive if the clonotype showed significant expansion both in SARS-CoV-2 spike wells and in at least one common cold coronavirus spike condition. Levenshtein distances (stringdist) and unrooted phylogenetic trees (ape) in R version 3.6.1 were used to assess CDR3 homology. The public reads were run again by TCRdb, first through fastp at Q25 and then through MiXCR, and only productive beta chains were kept. A single entry per CDR3 protein holds the most common genes and DNA from its merged rows. The V and J calls and clone size come from TCRdb's table, not from the authors' own analysis. The sample data list some 20,000 distinct CDR3 sequences, and around 52% of these were observed just once. 15% to 20% of the sample is taken by the ten largest.

What the treatment or condition label conveys for this sample: 10-day PBMC culture with coronavirus spike peptide pools or control peptides (ViraFEST assay). To expand antigen-specific T cells with peptide pools and then pick out the expanded clonotypes through TCR sequencing, the study relied on the ViraFEST assay. The positive SARS-CoV-2 PCR tests of the convalescent patients were dated from March to December 2020, before the Alpha, Beta and Delta variants emerged in the United States. Each well held 2.1 million or so PBMCs cultured in IMDM containing approximately 5% human AB serum and approximately 9.8 IU/ml IL-2, with about 9.1 ug/ml peptide pools added. On days 3 and 7, half of the culture medium was replaced with fresh IL-2-containing medium. After 10 days of culture, CD4+ T cells were isolated by negative selection with the EasySep CD4+ T cell isolation kit. Ficoll-Paque Plus gradient centrifugation was used to isolate PBMCs from whole blood, and the isolated PBMCs were then either used fresh or cryopreserved at -140C. Each culture condition was generally run in triplicate wells.

The sample belongs to a study of vaccination and CD4 T cells after COVID-19 (dated by TCRdb to between 2021 and 2024). As for the study more broadly: SARS-CoV-2 positivity had been established in the convalescent patients by nasal swab PCR, and mild disease was recorded in several of these patients and severe disease in one. The convalescent cohort included six males and four females, with two Hispanic individuals, seven Caucasians, two Asians and one multiracial person. Post-COVID blood samples were collected from convalescent patients a median of around 100 days after diagnosis, with a range of roughly 30 to 170 days. Participants received two doses of either the Pfizer-BioNTech BNT162b2 vaccine (n=8) or the Moderna mRNA-1273 vaccine (n=2). Post-vaccine blood samples were taken a median of around 77 days after the second vaccine dose, with a range of about 13 to 250 days. Overlapping spike peptide pools from SARS-CoV-2 and from the common cold coronaviruses HCoV-NL63, HCoV-OC43 and HCoV-229E were used as culture stimuli. As controls, cultures received a CEFX viral epitope pool (the positive control), an HIV-1 Nef peptide pool (the negative control), or no peptide at all. In 10 COVID-19 convalescent patients and 4 infection-naive healthy vaccine recipients, the spike-specific CD4+ TCR repertoire before mRNA vaccination was compared with the repertoire after mRNA vaccination. General study outcomes and caveats: The study included relatively few convalescent patients and did not analyze early timepoints after natural infection. The median count of SARS-CoV-2-reactive clonotypes went up from roughly 21 after infection to about 41 after vaccination, although the change was not significant. Among the post-vaccine SARS-CoV-2-reactive clones in convalescent patients, a median around 85% showed up only after vaccination, which suggests vaccine-specific priming. Nearly all vaccine-specific clones in convalescent patients (304 of 307) were mono-reactive for SARS-CoV-2 spike rather than cross-reactive with common cold coronaviruses.

This receptor was taken from a human donor who had recovered from COVID-19. Sequencing was carried out using CD4+ T cells from blood, cultured in vitro. The rearranged chain carries TRBV28 and TRBJ1-3, with the D gene call left open. The nucleotide sequence reads TGTGCCAGCAGTTTACTCAGTATCCCCGGAAACACCATATATTTT. The encoded protein is CASSLLSIPGNTIYF.